The 22 T cell receptor beta chains below were found in one sample sequenced in a study of T cells in Graves' hyperthyroidism and ophthalmopathy. Template material for amplifying TCR beta CDR3 regions consisted of RNA transcripts. The TCR CDR3 was amplified in a first-round RT-PCR using the HTBI primer set. TCRdb called the multiplex PCR reads again in MiXCR, with one record for every CDR3 protein. The table records roughly 300,000 distinct CDR3 sequences, under 30% of them present only once. The specimen sequenced was blood. The receptors here all came from a man between 35 and 55 years old with Graves' hyperthyroidism that later progressed to Graves' ophthalmopathy.

This rearrangement joins TRBV28 to TRBJ2-7; no clear D gene. This CDR3 has 13 residues. Germline V gene data show CDR1 as MDHEN and CDR2 as SYDVKM. The ends were cut back, 1 base at V and 1 base at J, with 5 bases in the middle. CDR3 nucleotides: TGTGCCAGCAGTTTATCAAAGTCCTACGAGCAGTACTTC. It codes for CASSLSKSYEQYF.

This clonotype was observed at least ten times. V usage is TRBV24-1 and J usage is TRBJ1-2, with 11 positions matching TRBD1. Unmatched junction bases numbered 15, after V lost 2 bases and J lost 5 bases. The germline V gene has CDR1 KGHDR and CDR2 SFDVKD. This CDR3 has 19 amino acids. CDR3 region: CATSDSRRTGGASAYGYTF. CDR3 bases: TGTGCCACCAGTGATTCGAGGAGGACAGGGGGCGCCTCCGCATATGGCTACACCTTC.

The chain recombines TRBV6-5 with TRBJ2-7, with D uncertain. Germline V CDR1 and CDR2: MNHEY, SVGAGI. This CDR3 has 10 amino acids. V was cut by 2 bases and J by 11 bases, with 7 bases left in between. The CDR3: CASSYVTKYF. In nucleotides, the CDR3 is TGTGCCAGCAGTTACGTCACTAAGTACTTC.

This clonotype was recorded many times. The chain links TRBV7-2 to TRBJ1-1; D ambiguous. CDR1 and CDR2 from the germline V gene are SGHTA and FQGNSA. The CDR3 loop spans 12 amino acids. V was clipped by 3 bases and J by 11 bases, with 13 bases between them. The CDR3 protein is CASSLVGLSAFF. The CDR3 bases are TGTGCCAGCAGCTTGGTAGGGCTAAGTGCTTTCTTT.

Turning to this clonotype: A single base separates this from a much larger clone, so it may be a read error. The V gene is TRBV3-1, the J gene TRBJ1-1; 8 nucleotides align to TRBD1. With V trimmed by 6 bases and J by 10 bases, 4 bases remained unmatched. In germline, CDR1 is LGHDT, CDR2 YNNKEL (reference sequence). The CDR3 has 11 amino acids. The CDR3 region has the DNA TGTGCCAGCAGTCAACAGGGGGGAGCTTTCTTT. It yields the protein CASSQQGGAFF.

This clonotype was counted many times. This chain links TRBV29-1 with TRBJ1-1, with TRBD1 as a possible D gene (6 bases). The CDR3 covers 13 residues. Germline V gene sequence: CDR1 SQVTM, CDR2 ANQGSEA. V was pared by 7 bases and J by 5 bases, with 17 bases between. The CDR3 DNA sequence: TGCAGCGCGGCGGGACACTTGGGAACTGAAGCTTTCTTT. Translating gives CSAAGHLGTEAFF.

This clonotype was found many times. The chain links TRBV20-1 to TRBJ2-2, with TRBD1 matching 10 bases. J was trimmed by 2 bases and V by 3 bases; bases with no gene match: 3. This CDR3 comprises 15 residues. Germline CDR1 DFQATT, CDR2 SNEGSKA (reference sequence). The CDR3 DNA reads TGCAGTGCTAGCAGACAGGGGGCTAACACCGGGGAGCTGTTTTTT. Its translation is CSASRQGANTGELFF.

This clonotype has at least ten counts. This chain connects TRBV6-1 to TRBJ1-5, with D possibly TRBD1 on 5 matching bases. Germline CDR1 is MNHNS and CDR2 is SASEGT. The CDR3 contains 16 residues. The V end lost 6 bases, the J end lost 2 bases, and 17 bases lay between the germline ends. This chain's CDR3 is CASSTRGTRGNQPQHF. In nucleotides, the CDR3 is TGTGCCAGCAGCACCCGGGGCACCCGGGGCAATCAGCCCCAGCATTTT.

The chain links TRBV10-3 to TRBJ1-1, with TRBD1 matching 10 bases. Germline CDR1 is ENHRY and CDR2 is SYGVKD. After removal of 4 bases from V and 6 bases from J, the junction contained 2 bases not matched to a gene. CDR3 length equals 13 residues. The CDR3 protein is CAISVGQGAEAFF. In DNA, the CDR3 is TGTGCCATCAGTGTTGGACAGGGGGCTGAAGCTTTCTTT.

J is TRBJ2-5 and V is TRBV28; 15 nucleotides match TRBD2. Unmatched junction bases numbered 7, after V lost 4 bases and J lost 4 bases. The CDR3 spans 17 residues. Per the germline V gene, CDR1 is MDHEN and CDR2 is SYDVKM. The CDR3 coding sequence is TGTGCCAGCAGTTCCCCTGCGGGACTAGCGGGAGGAGAGACCCAGTACTTC. This gives the protein CASSSPAGLAGGETQYF.

V gene TRBV20-1 combines with J gene TRBJ1-2, with no clear D. Germline V gene lookup returns CDR1 DFQATT and CDR2 SNEGSKA (reference sequence). V was shortened by 5 bases and J by 3 bases, with 7 bases between the two germline ends. The CDR3 totals 11 residues. CDR3 region: CSARPDYGYTF. The CDR3 DNA sequence: TGCAGTGCTCGCCCTGACTATGGCTACACCTTC.

This clonotype has at least ten counts. This chain uses TRBV27 with TRBJ2-7; 8 bases match TRBD1. The V gene end was trimmed by 5 bases and the J gene end by 2 bases; junction bases not matched to a gene: 8. Germline CDR1 reads MNHEY; CDR2 reads SMNVEV (reference sequence). The CDR3 has 15 residues. In DNA, the CDR3 is TGTGCCAGCAGTCCCACCGGGACAGGTCCCTACGAGCAGTACTTC. Translation: CASSPTGTGPYEQYF.

This clonotype was seen at least ten times. This CDR3 is CASSPGSQRNTGELFF. The DNA for the CDR3 is TGTGCCAGCTCACCGGGGTCCCAGCGGAACACCGGGGAGCTGTTTTTT. This sequence joins TRBV18 and TRBJ2-2; D unresolved. The CDR3 covers 16 residues. In germline, CDR1 is KGHSH, CDR2 LQKENI. Trimming left V 3 bases short and J 1 base short, with 12 bases between.

Many counts were recorded for this clonotype. The chain combines TRBV12-3 or TRBV12-4 with TRBJ2-5, with no clear D. There are 13 residues in the CDR3. V was trimmed by 2 bases and J by 2 bases, leaving 6 bases between them. In DNA form, the CDR3 reads TGTGCCAGCAGTTTAATCAGTCAAGAGACCCAGTACTTC. The encoded protein is CASSLISQETQYF.

There are many counts of this clonotype. This rearrangement joins TRBV6-5 to TRBJ1-1; D gene uncertain. The CDR3 has 11 residues. Germline-derived CDR1 and CDR2 are MNHEY and SVGAGI. Trimming shortened V by 7 bases and J by 3 bases, and 6 bases separated the two germline ends. This CDR3 is CASTYDTEAFF. The CDR3 bases are TGTGCCAGCACCTATGACACTGAAGCTTTCTTT.

The chain combines TRBV11-2 with TRBJ2-5, with 8 nucleotides matching TRBD2. This CDR3 is 17 amino acids long. Germline CDR1 reads SGHAT; CDR2 reads FQNNGV. The V segment lost 1 base and the J segment 1 base; nucleotides outside the gene matches: 8. CDR3: CASSLVGGGGPQETQYF. The CDR3 coding sequence is TGTGCCAGCAGCTTAGTCGGGGGCGGGGGGCCCCAAGAGACCCAGTACTTC.

This clonotype occurred a few times. The chain combines TRBV28 with TRBJ1-5, with TRBD1 matching 7 bases. The CDR3 length is 16 residues. The trim removed 2 bases at V and 0 bases at J, leaving 4 bases unmatched. Per the germline V gene, CDR1 is MDHEN and CDR2 is SYDVKM. CDR3 amino acids: CASSLATGHSNQPQHF. The CDR3 coding sequence is TGTGCCAGCAGTTTAGCGACAGGGCATAGCAATCAGCCCCAGCATTTT.

This clonotype was seen at least ten times. The gene calls are TRBV5-4 and TRBJ1-1; no clear D. The CDR3 sequence is 13 residues long. Trimming shortened V by 10 bases and J by 8 bases, and 21 bases separated the two germline ends. Germline CDR1 is SGHNT and CDR2 is YYREEE (reference sequence). CDR3 amino acids: CAYYPAGIGEAFF. The CDR3, as DNA: TGTGCCTACTACCCGGCAGGAATTGGAGAAGCTTTCTTT. Complete variable domain (other parts from reference TRBV5-4 and TRBJ1-1): ETGVTQSPTHLIKTRGQQVTLRCSSQSGHNTVSWYQQALGQGPQFIFQYYREEENGRGNFPPRFSGLQFPNYSSELNVNALELDDSALYLCAYYPAGIGEAFFGQGTRLTVV.

The sample holds one count of this clonotype. The chain couples TRBV6-2 or TRBV6-3 to TRBJ1-1; D remains unclear. Trimming took 2 bases from V and 8 from J, leaving 18 bases between them. Germline CDR1 MNHEY, CDR2 SVGEGT. This CDR3 is 15 amino acids long. In DNA form, the CDR3 reads TGTGCCAGCAGTTACCCCACGCTTAAGATCCCCGAAGCTTTCTTT. Residues: CASSYPTLKIPEAFF.

In this sample, this clonotype turned up many times. The chain is built from TRBV20-1 and TRBJ2-5; 9 bases align to TRBD1. There are 14 residues in the CDR3. Germline V lookup: CDR1 DFQATT, CDR2 SNEGSKA (reference sequence). J gave up 4 bases and V 2 bases, and 5 bases lay outside the gene matches. In DNA, the CDR3 is TGCAGTGCTAGAAAGCCGACAGGGGGAGAGACCCAGTACTTC. As protein: CSARKPTGGETQYF.

In this sample, this clonotype turned up many times. The chain recombines TRBV29-1 with TRBJ2-7; 13 bases agree with TRBD2. This CDR3 contains 13 residues. CDR1 and CDR2 from the germline V gene are SQVTM and ANQGSEA. V shed 6 bases, J shed 9 bases, and the junction held 8 bases outside the gene matches. Written as DNA, the CDR3 is TGCAGCGTGGGGACTAGCGGGACGGGATCGCAGTACTTC. Amino acid sequence: CSVGTSGTGSQYF.

This clonotype came up many times. The chain carries TRBV19 and TRBJ2-3; maybe TRBD2 (6 bases). V lost 3 bases to trimming and J lost 2 bases, with 18 bases between them. Germline V gene data show CDR1 as LNHDA and CDR2 as SQIVND (reference sequence). The CDR3 is 17 residues long. The CDR3 sequence is CASSMRRAGFSTDTQYF. Written as DNA, the CDR3 is TGTGCCAGTAGTATGAGGAGAGCGGGTTTTTCCACAGATACGCAGTATTTT.